This is a list of T cell receptor beta chains from one sample in a study of shared clonotypes between healthy human individuals. The method was immunoSEQ multiplex PCR; TCRdb's version includes in-frame clones alone and lacks a portion of them. The sample carries 2 million to 2.5 million clones, 90% to 95% recorded once. Sequenced input: naive CD8+ T cells from PBMCs. Receptor source: a man aged 18 to 29 in good health. Some clones in this sample may be carry-over from other donors' samples. Both conserved end residues are part of each CDR3. The order of the fields is J gene, V gene, D gene, clone size, CDR3 DNA, CDR3 protein. A D gene is named only where the DNA matches it firmly. Where a row states a size, it is once, few, many or the class of an expanded clone; other rows omit it.

j_gene: TRBJ2-5
v_gene: TRBV9
d_gene: TRBD2
abundance: .
CDR3nt: TGTGCCAGCAGCGTTACCCCTAGCGGGAAGCGGGAGACCCAGTACTTC
CDR3aa: CASSVTPSGKRETQYF

j_gene: TRBJ1-5
v_gene: TRBV4-3
d_gene: TRBD1
abundance: .
CDR3nt: TGCGCCAGCAGCCAACTTCCGGGACAGGGCGTTGATCAGCCCCAGCATTTT
CDR3aa: CASSQLPGQGVDQPQHF

j_gene: TRBJ2-2
v_gene: TRBV7-6
d_gene: TRBD1
abundance: .
CDR3nt: TGTGCCAGCAGCGCGAGACAGGGGACCGGGGAGCTGTTTTTT
CDR3aa: CASSARQGTGELFF

j_gene: TRBJ1-1
v_gene: TRBV9
d_gene: .
abundance: few
CDR3nt: TGTGCCAGCAGCGTAGAAACTTTTAGTGAAGCTTTCTTT
CDR3aa: CASSVETFSEAFF

j_gene: TRBJ1-6
v_gene: TRBV15
d_gene: .
abundance: .
CDR3nt: TGTGCCACCAGCAGAGAGGGGGCCGGGAATTCACCCCTCCACTTT
CDR3aa: CATSREGAGNSPLHF

j_gene: TRBJ2-5
v_gene: TRBV7-6
d_gene: .
abundance: .
CDR3nt: TGTGCCAGCAGCCCCGATTGGGTCCAAGAGACCCAGTACTTC
CDR3aa: CASSPDWVQETQYF

j_gene: TRBJ2-7
v_gene: TRBV23-1
d_gene: TRBD2
abundance: .
CDR3nt: TGCGCCAGCAGTCAACTGGGACTAGCGGGAGCTTCCCCTTCCCCTTACGAGCAGTACTTC
CDR3aa: CASSQLGLAGASPSPYEQYF

j_gene: TRBJ2-7
v_gene: TRBV28
d_gene: TRBD1
abundance: .
CDR3nt: TGTGCCAGCAGCCACGGGACAGGGGGATCCTACGAGCAGTACTTC
CDR3aa: CASSHGTGGSYEQYF

j_gene: TRBJ2-5
v_gene: TRBV19
d_gene: .
abundance: .
CDR3nt: TGTGCCAGTAGTCTATTTCTAGGAAAAGAGACCCAGTACTTC
CDR3aa: CASSLFLGKETQYF

j_gene: TRBJ1-1
v_gene: TRBV7-3
d_gene: .
abundance: .
CDR3nt: TGTGCCAGCAGCCCGAGGGCAGGGAACACTGAAGCTTTCTTT
CDR3aa: CASSPRAGNTEAFF

j_gene: TRBJ1-4
v_gene: TRBV29-1
d_gene: .
abundance: few
CDR3nt: TGCAGCGTTGAGGGGGACTACACGGAACTGTTTTTT
CDR3aa: CSVEGDYTELFF

j_gene: TRBJ1-1
v_gene: TRBV30
d_gene: TRBD1
abundance: few
CDR3nt: TGTGCCTGGAGCTCGACAGGGGGCATCACTGAAGCTTTCTTT
CDR3aa: CAWSSTGGITEAFF

j_gene: TRBJ1-1
v_gene: TRBV7-9
d_gene: TRBD1
abundance: .
CDR3nt: TGTGCCAGCAGTGGAAAGCCCAGGGGGGGAAAAACTGAAGCTTTCTTT
CDR3aa: CASSGKPRGGKTEAFF

j_gene: TRBJ2-5
v_gene: TRBV15
d_gene: .
abundance: .
CDR3nt: TGTGCCACCAGCAGAGGGAAGGGGTGGAGGCCAGAAGAGACCCAGTACTTC
CDR3aa: CATSRGKGWRPEETQYF

j_gene: TRBJ2-5
v_gene: TRBV7-8
d_gene: .
abundance: once
CDR3nt: TGTGCCAGCAGCTTTCACCGACGGGAGACCCAGTACTTC
CDR3aa: CASSFHRRETQYF

j_gene: TRBJ1-5
v_gene: TRBV29-1
d_gene: .
abundance: .
CDR3nt: TGCAGCGTTTCTTTCAGGGGACGCAATCAGCCCCAGCATTTT
CDR3aa: CSVSFRGRNQPQHF

j_gene: TRBJ1-1
v_gene: TRBV5-6
d_gene: .
abundance: .
CDR3nt: TGTGCCAGCAGCCCTTTGACATTTATGAACACTGAAGCTTTCTTT
CDR3aa: CASSPLTFMNTEAFF

j_gene: TRBJ2-1
v_gene: TRBV29-1
d_gene: .
abundance: .
CDR3nt: TGCAGCGTTGAAGGTGCTCCTTACTCCTACAATGAGCAGTTCTTC
CDR3aa: CSVEGAPYSYNEQFF

j_gene: TRBJ1-4
v_gene: TRBV29-1
d_gene: TRBD1
abundance: .
CDR3nt: TGCAGTGCCTTGGGACAGGGCGAAAAACTGTTTTTT
CDR3aa: CSALGQGEKLFF

j_gene: TRBJ2-1
v_gene: TRBV27
d_gene: TRBD2
abundance: .
CDR3nt: TGTGCCAGCAGTTTGGTACTAGCGGGTCTCAATGAGCAGTTCTTC
CDR3aa: CASSLVLAGLNEQFF

j_gene: TRBJ1-1
v_gene: TRBV9
d_gene: .
abundance: .
CDR3nt: TGTGCCAGCAGCCCCGCCGGGAACACTGAAGCTTTCTTT
CDR3aa: CASSPAGNTEAFF